These 21 T cell receptor beta chains came from one sample sequenced in a study of shared clonotypes between healthy human individuals. CD45RO-negative, CCR7-positively selected cells formed the naive CD8 fraction, excluding terminally differentiated effector memory CD45RA+ cells. Generated by immunoSEQ multiplex PCR, the TCRdb table keeps only in-frame clones and is missing some. This sample has under 2,000,000 clones, with 85% to 95% found just once. Sequenced sample: naive CD8+ T cells sorted from blood. The receptors come from a man younger than 30 in good health.

V usage is TRBV27 and J usage is TRBJ2-7; D call uncertain. V lost 0 bases and J 3 bases, leaving 6 bases between the germline ends. The length of the CDR3 is 13 residues. Germline V gives CDR1 MNHEY, CDR2 SMNVEV (reference sequence). The CDR3 here is CASSLSQFYEQYF. CDR3 nucleotides: TGTGCCAGCAGTTTATCCCAATTCTACGAGCAGTACTTC.

V usage is TRBV6-6 and J usage is TRBJ1-1; D is ambiguous. V was trimmed by 2 bases and J by 5 bases, leaving 9 bases between them. This CDR3 spans 13 amino acids. Per germline, CDR1 MNHNY and CDR2 SVGAGI (reference sequence). The CDR3 coding sequence is TGTGCCAGCAGTTACGGCTGGGGTACTGAAGCTTTCTTT. Its translation: CASSYGWGTEAFF.

The CDR3 loop reads CASSETGLYEQYF. CDR3 nucleotide sequence: TGTGCCAGCAGCGAAACGGGACTCTACGAGCAGTACTTC. The chain is built from TRBV7-9 and TRBJ2-7, with TRBD2 as a possible D gene (6 bases). There are 13 residues in the CDR3. Trimming took off 5 bases at V and 3 bases at J, with 11 bases between the two ends. The germline V gene encodes CDR1 SEHNR and CDR2 FQNEAQ (reference sequence).

This sequence joins TRBV10-1 and TRBJ2-7, with TRBD2 identical over 14 bases. The trim removed 5 bases at V and 4 bases at J, leaving 4 bases unmatched. This CDR3 has 15 amino acids. The germline CDR1 and CDR2 sequences are WNHNN and SYGVQD (reference sequence). The CDR3 loop is CASSPGTSGRYEQYF. CDR3 nucleotide sequence: TGCGCCAGCAGTCCGGGGACTAGCGGGAGATACGAGCAGTACTTC.

This clone was picked up one time. V gene TRBV4-3 combines with J gene TRBJ2-3; tentative D call: TRBD2 (6 bases). Trimming took off 2 bases at V and 3 bases at J, with 15 bases between the two ends. Germline CDR1 and CDR2: LGHNA and YSLEER. The CDR3 runs 16 residues. The CDR3 bases are TGCGCCAGCAGCCAAATACGGGAGCTTGATACAGATACGCAGTATTTT. Translating gives CASSQIRELDTDTQYF.

The chain has TRBV7-8 and TRBJ2-1; 10 bases line up with TRBD2. The CDR3 has 16 residues. Germline-derived CDR1 and CDR2 are SGHVS and FQNEAQ. Trimming cost V 5 bases and J 2 bases; bases outside gene matches: 6. CDR3 DNA: TGTGCCAGCAGCCTAATCAGCGGGGGGGCCTACAATGAGCAGTTCTTC. It translates to CASSLISGGAYNEQFF.

The rearrangement links TRBV10-3 to TRBJ2-3; 14 nucleotides agree with TRBD2. This CDR3 has 18 amino acids. CDR1 is ENHRY and CDR2 is SYGVKD in the germline V gene. V lost 6 bases to trimming and J lost 2 bases; unmatched junction nucleotides: 10. CDR3 DNA sequence: TGTGCCATCAGGACCGGGACTAGCGGGGGTGTTGCCACAGATACGCAGTATTTT. This codes for CAIRTGTSGGVATDTQYF.

The chain uses TRBV4-3 and TRBJ1-4; TRBD1 is a possible D gene (5 bases). V was clipped by 0 bases and J by 12 bases, with 17 bases between them. The CDR3 extends over 15 amino acids. The germline V gene encodes CDR1 LGHNA and CDR2 YSLEER. The CDR3 nucleotides read TGCGCCAGCAGCCAAGATCCAAGGGGCTTGGACGAACTGTTTTTT. Translation gives CASSQDPRGLDELFF.

The V and J genes are TRBV7-9 and TRBJ1-6, with 8 bases that match TRBD1. CDR1 SEHNR and CDR2 FQNEAQ come from the germline V gene (reference sequence). The CDR3 length is 15 residues. V was clipped by 7 bases and J by 8 bases; unmatched bases: 10. The CDR3 bases are TGTGCCAGCAACGCGGGAGGACAGGGACATTCACCCCTCCACTTT. Encoded protein: CASNAGGQGHSPLHF. Full variable domain (remainder filled in from reference TRBV7-9 and TRBJ1-6): DTGVSQNPRHKITKRGQNVTFRCDPISEHNRLYWYRQTLGQGPEFLTYFQNEAQLEKSRLLSDRFSAERPKGSFSTLEIQRTEQGDSAMYLCASNAGGQGHSPLHFGNGTRLTVT.

CDR3 sequence (DNA): TGTGCCAGCAGCTTATCGTGGTTCAATCAGCCCCAGCATTTT. Encoded protein: CASSLSWFNQPQHF. The chain couples TRBV7-8 to TRBJ1-5; D call uncertain. Trimming took off 2 bases at V and 3 bases at J, with 8 bases between the two ends. The CDR3 totals 14 residues. The germline V gene has CDR1 SGHVS and CDR2 FQNEAQ.

V gene TRBV6-5 combines with J gene TRBJ2-5; D gene ambiguous. Germline loops: CDR1 MNHEY, CDR2 SVGAGI. V gave up 6 bases and J gave up 5 bases, with 13 bases separating them. The CDR3 is made up of 13 amino acids. The CDR3 DNA reads TGTGCCAGCAGCTATGACACTGAGGAGACCCAGTACTTC. Translated, it gives CASSYDTEETQYF.

V is TRBV7-9 and J is TRBJ2-1; TRBD2 aligns across 8 bases. After removal of 6 bases from V and 6 bases from J, the junction contained 13 bases not matched to a gene. The CDR3 sequence is 16 residues long. Germline values: CDR1 SEHNR, CDR2 FQNEAQ (reference sequence). The chain's CDR3 is CASRILAGPNGNEQFF. The CDR3 nucleotides are TGTGCCAGCAGGATCTTAGCGGGGCCCAACGGCAATGAGCAGTTCTTC.

The rearrangement links TRBV7-9 to TRBJ1-4; D call uncertain. The CDR3 has 16 residues. The germline V and J ends were trimmed by 1 base and 7 bases, with 16 bases remaining between them. Germline CDR1 and CDR2: SEHNR and FQNEAQ (reference sequence). In nucleotides, the CDR3 is TGTGCCAGCAGCTTAGAGTTTCGGAGGGCCGGTGAAAAACTGTTTTTT. Amino acids: CASSLEFRRAGEKLFF.

The chain couples TRBV5-6 to TRBJ2-7; weak D call: TRBD1 (5 bases). Germline CDR1 reads SGHDT; CDR2 reads YYEEEE. The length of the CDR3 is 14 residues. Trimming left V 0 bases short and J 2 bases short, with 9 bases between. The CDR3 loop is CASSLDRSTYEQYF. For the CDR3, the DNA is TGTGCCAGCAGCTTGGACAGGTCAACCTACGAGCAGTACTTC. Complete variable domain (other parts from reference TRBV5-6 and TRBJ2-7): DAGVTQSPTHLIKTRGQQVTLRCSPKSGHDTVSWYQQALGQGPQFIFQYYEEEERQRGNFPDRFSGHQFPNYSSELNVNALLLGDSALYLCASSLDRSTYEQYFGPGTRLTVT.

As regards this clone: In the same sample, other DNA sequences code for this CDR3. The V and J genes are TRBV27 and TRBJ2-7; 13 nucleotides match TRBD2. Per germline, CDR1 MNHEY and CDR2 SMNVEV (reference sequence). V lost 5 bases and J lost 2; bases outside the gene matches: 3. CDR3 size: 15 residues. As DNA, the CDR3 is TGTGCCAGCAGTCCAGGGACTAGCGGGACCTACGAGCAGTACTTC. This gives the protein CASSPGTSGTYEQYF.

In regard to this clone: Other DNA variants within this sample encode the same CDR3. The genes are TRBV4-1 and TRBJ2-7; 8 nucleotides line up with TRBD2. V shed 0 bases, J shed 3 bases, and the junction held 4 bases outside the gene matches. Germline CDR1 MGHRA, CDR2 YSYEKL. There are 15 residues in the CDR3. The CDR3 spells CASSQDLRGGYEQYF. In DNA form, the CDR3 reads TGCGCCAGCAGCCAAGATTTACGGGGGGGCTACGAGCAGTACTTC.

V is TRBV7-8 and J is TRBJ2-5; TRBD2 matches 10 bases. The V and J ends lost 8 bases and 0 bases, in that order; junction bases with no gene match: 15. Germline lookup yields CDR1 SGHVS and CDR2 FQNEAQ. CDR3 length equals 18 residues. CDR3 bases: TGTGCCAGCCAAGGGGGGCTAGCGGGAGTCTTGGACCAAGAGACCCAGTACTTC. Translation: CASQGGLAGVLDQETQYF.

V is TRBV4-1 and J is TRBJ2-7; 13 bases are shared with TRBD2. The V segment lost 2 bases and the J segment 5 bases; nucleotides outside the gene matches: 6. The CDR3 is 16 residues long. Germline-derived CDR1 and CDR2 are MGHRA and YSYEKL. The chain's CDR3 is CASSQRLGLAGNEQYF. The CDR3 coding sequence is TGCGCCAGCAGCCAAAGGTTGGGACTAGCGGGAAACGAGCAGTACTTC.

With respect to this clone: Other DNA sequences in the same sample also yield this CDR3. The V call is TRBV7-8, the J call TRBJ2-7; 10 nucleotides match TRBD2. The germline CDR1 and CDR2 sequences are SGHVS and FQNEAQ. This CDR3 spans 15 amino acids. V trimming: 1 base; J trimming: 2 bases; junction bases outside the gene matches: 2. The CDR3 DNA reads as TGTGCCAGCAGCTTAGAAGCGGGGGGGCCCTACGAGCAGTACTTC. Amino acid sequence: CASSLEAGGPYEQYF.

V gene TRBV14 combines with J gene TRBJ2-7; 11 bases fit TRBD2. CDR3 length: 18 residues. Germline V gene lookup returns CDR1 SGHDN and CDR2 FVKESK. With 3 bases clipped from V and 0 bases from J, the junction kept 10 bases outside the gene matches. The CDR3 sequence is CASSHPSASGRHSYEQYF. Here the CDR3 DNA reads TGTGCCAGCAGCCACCCCTCGGCTAGCGGGAGGCACTCCTACGAGCAGTACTTC.

The J gene is TRBJ2-3, the V gene TRBV5-6, with D possibly being TRBD1 or TRBD2 (5 bases each). Trimming stripped 5 bases from V and 0 bases from J, with 19 bases between. CDR3 length: 17 residues. The V gene's germline CDR1 is SGHDT and CDR2 YYEEEE. Here the CDR3 DNA reads TGTGCCAGCAGTTACGTTGGGGACGGCTCTAGCACAGATACGCAGTATTTT. Its protein product is CASSYVGDGSSTDTQYF.